A selection of T cell receptor beta chains follows, all from one sample in a study of T cell responses to AZD1222 COVID-19 vaccine. TCRdb's copy holds only in-frame clones and misses some; the assay was immunoSEQ multiplex PCR. The sample has about 160,000 clones, 90% seen once. Material: peripheral blood, obtained on day 0 of AZD1222 vaccination. These TCRs come from an adult in good health. Each CDR3 is given with its conserved first and last residue. Each record gives: clone size, V gene, J gene, D gene, CDR3 protein, CDR3 DNA. The D gene is left open where the match is weak. Size is omitted from some rows. Given values are once, few, many or a class for expanded clones.

>NA|TRBV7-6|TRBJ2-7|NA
CASSLEAESAYEQYF
TGTGCCAGCAGCTTAGAGGCAGAGTCGGCCTACGAGCAGTACTTC
>NA|TRBV5-6|TRBJ2-2|NA
CASTPTTGNTGELFF
TGTGCCAGCACCCCGACGACAGGGAACACCGGGGAGCTGTTTTTT
>NA|TRBV11-2|TRBJ2-7|NA
CASSLIIYEQYF
TGTGCCAGCAGCTTAATAATCTACGAGCAGTACTTC
>NA|TRBV9|TRBJ2-3|NA
CASSEVWGKTDTQYF
TGTGCCAGCAGCGAGGTTTGGGGGAAGACAGATACGCAGTATTTT
>NA|TRBV7-8|TRBJ1-5|NA
CASSLEIGGNQPQHF
TGTGCCAGCAGCTTAGAAATCGGGGGCAATCAGCCCCAGCATTTT
>NA|TRBV3-1/TRBV3-2|TRBJ2-1|NA
CASSRSAVGYNEQFF
TGTGCCAGCAGCCGATCGGCCGTGGGGTACAATGAGCAGTTCTTC
>NA|TRBV18|TRBJ1-1|NA
CASSPRGLNTEAFF
TGTGCCAGCTCACCTCGCGGTCTGAACACTGAAGCTTTCTTT
>NA|TRBV5-8|TRBJ1-6|NA
CASSLVSEISPLHF
TGTGCCAGCAGCTTGGTGTCAGAAATTTCACCCCTCCACTTT
>NA|TRBV11-2|TRBJ2-2|TRBD2
CASSRLAGRGGELFF
TGTGCCAGCAGTCGACTAGCGGGGAGGGGCGGGGAGCTGTTTTTT
>NA|TRBV19|TRBJ2-7|TRBD2
CASSTGLASLYEQYF
TGTGCCAGTAGTACCGGACTAGCCTCTCTCTACGAGCAGTACTTC
>NA|TRBV28|TRBJ1-1|TRBD1
CASSGGTGFAAFF
TGTGCCAGCAGTGGGGGGACAGGATTCGCGGCTTTCTTT
>NA|TRBV2|TRBJ2-7|NA
CASLMSSYEQYF
TGTGCCAGCCTGATGAGCTCCTACGAGCAGTACTTC
>NA|TRBV7-3|TRBJ2-1|NA
CASSLERDFSSNEQFF
TGTGCCAGCAGCTTAGAACGGGACTTTTCTTCTAATGAGCAGTTCTTC
>few|TRBV9|TRBJ2-7|NA
CASSVGGGIAYEQYF
TGTGCCAGCAGCGTAGGAGGGGGGATCGCCTACGAGCAGTACTTC
>NA|TRBV3-1/TRBV3-2|TRBJ1-1|NA
CASSRGTQGTEAFF
TGTGCCAGCAGCCGTGGGACCCAGGGAACTGAAGCTTTCTTT
>NA|TRBV2|TRBJ2-5|NA
CASSRETQYF
TGTGCCAGCAGCAGGGAGACCCAGTACTTC
>NA|TRBV11-1|TRBJ1-1|NA
CASSWEGRLMNTEAFF
TGTGCCAGCAGCTGGGAAGGTAGACTAATGAACACTGAAGCTTTCTTT
>NA|TRBV5-4|TRBJ1-2|TRBD1
CASSPGQGAVYGYTF
TGTGCCAGCAGCCCCGGACAGGGGGCTGTCTATGGCTACACCTTC
>NA|TRBV7-2|TRBJ2-5|TRBD1
CASSLAGGGETQYF
TGTGCCAGCAGCTTAGCAGGGGGCGGTGAGACCCAGTACTTC
>NA|TRBV29-1|TRBJ2-7|NA
CSVVDSSYEQYF
TGCAGCGTTGTGGACAGCTCCTACGAGCAGTACTTC
>once|TRBV4-1|TRBJ2-7|TRBD1
CASSLGQFSYEQYF
TGCGCCAGCAGCCTGGGACAGTTCTCCTACGAGCAGTACTTC
>NA|TRBV28|TRBJ1-2|NA
CASSLVSSLGYTF
TGTGCCAGCAGTTTAGTCAGTAGTCTTGGCTACACCTTC
>NA|TRBV11-3|TRBJ1-1|NA
CASSQGVNTEAFF
TGTGCCAGCAGCCAAGGGGTGAACACTGAAGCTTTCTTT
>NA|TRBV28|TRBJ1-4|NA
CAIVPSTSRGAKLFF
TGTGCCATCGTACCCTCGACGAGCCGGGGCGCAAAACTGTTTTTT
>NA|TRBV6-1|TRBJ1-2|TRBD1
CASSESGRDRRRDGYTF
TGTGCCAGCAGTGAAAGTGGGAGGGACAGAAGACGCGATGGCTACACCTTC
>NA|TRBV7-2|TRBJ1-1|NA
CASSRRAGGMNTEAFF
TGTGCCAGCAGCCGGCGGGCGGGGGGGATGAACACTGAAGCTTTCTTT